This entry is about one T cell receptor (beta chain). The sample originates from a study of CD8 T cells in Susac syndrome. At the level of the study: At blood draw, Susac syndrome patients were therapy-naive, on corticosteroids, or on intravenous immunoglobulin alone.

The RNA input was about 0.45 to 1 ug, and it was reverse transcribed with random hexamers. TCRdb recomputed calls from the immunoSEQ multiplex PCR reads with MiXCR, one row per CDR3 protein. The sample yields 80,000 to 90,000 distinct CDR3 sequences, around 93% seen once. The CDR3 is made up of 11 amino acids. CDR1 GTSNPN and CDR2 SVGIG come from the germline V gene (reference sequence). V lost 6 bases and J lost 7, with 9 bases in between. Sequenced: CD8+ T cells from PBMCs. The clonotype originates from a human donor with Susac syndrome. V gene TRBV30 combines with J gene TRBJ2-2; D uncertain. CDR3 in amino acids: CACTTSGELFF. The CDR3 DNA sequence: TGTGCCTGCACTACGAGCGGGGAGCTGTTTTTT. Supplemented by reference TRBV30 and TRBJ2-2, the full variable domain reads SQTIHQWPATLVQPVGSPLSLECTVEGTSNPNLYWYRQAAGRGLQLLFYSVGIGQISSEVPQNLSASRPQDRQFILSSKKLLLSDSGFYLCACTTSGELFFGEGSRLTVL.